This T cell receptor (beta chain) was captured by sequencing in a study of blood T cells in healthy people across ages (dated by TCRdb to the mid-2010s). For context, the study as a whole: In model experiments, template switching captured roughly one uniquely barcoded TCR beta cDNA molecule for every two T cells. Using deep sequencing normalized with unique cDNA molecular identifiers, the study measured how TCR beta repertoire diversity changes with age. Four age groups were formed from the donors: young (average approximately 15 years), middle-aged (more than 35), aged (about 68) and long-lived (roughly 81). For two donors (one aged 18 to 29 and one aged 80 or older), the study analyzed two additional independent replicas of 1 million unique cDNA reads from the same blood draw.

Donors were approximately 42 systemically healthy Caucasian individuals from Russia aged 6 to 90 years. Each donor gave about 9.2 milliliters of peripheral blood, drawn into EDTA-treated Vacutainer tubes. Ficoll-Paque density-gradient centrifugation was used to isolate PBMCs, with at least 6 million per sample. Trizol reagent was used to extract total RNA from the PBMCs, yielding at least 6 micrograms per sample. The percentages of naive CD45RAhigh/CD27high T cells were determined by flow cytometry on a PBMC aliquot from every donor. General findings and caveats noted by the study authors: Compared with the aged group, more naive CD4+ T cells, fewer expanded clones and increased TCR diversity were shown by the long-lived group, suggesting age selection. Estimates of total diversity from one million sequenced T cells were regarded as lower bounds and underestimates. Observed TCR beta diversity per million T cells fell roughly linearly with age, and a significant reduction was already apparent by age approximately 40. Because profiling used bulk unsorted PBMCs, naive and antigen-experienced compartments could not be compared conclusively. Because donor CMV infection status was unknown, age-related changes in expanded clonotypes were potentially confounded. There was a strong correlation between observed TCR beta diversity and the percentage of naive T cells measured by flow cytometry.

The germline V gene encodes CDR1 SGHAT and CDR2 FQNNGV. Reading from cysteine to phenylalanine, the CDR3 counts 14 amino acids. Just the 42-base CDR3 DNA is kept, in frame starting at base 1. V is cut by 5 bases and J by 5 bases, and the space between the germline ends is 15 bases. The library was generated by 5' RACE. Sequencer: Illumina HiSeq 2500. A second 7 to 11 cycle PCR used a sample-barcoded 5' primer and a J-beta primer mix. A unique molecular identifier was introduced onto each TCR beta cDNA molecule by a template-switch 5' adaptor carrying 12 random nucleotides. Each sample yielded at least 2.5 million CDR3-containing paired-end reads. First-strand cDNA was synthesized from all RNA with the Mint cDNA synthesis kit, primed by a TRBC-specific oligonucleotide. Following uracil-DNA glycosylase treatment, a first 18-cycle PCR with universal primers M1SS and BC2_uni_R was performed on all cDNA. The published analysis was carried out like this. For normalization, 1 million high-quality reads, each with a distinct molecular identifier, were randomly selected from each sample. Reads sharing molecular identifiers were discarded rather than binned into consensus sequences. MiTCR, run with a Q25 quality threshold and the strictest error-elimination algorithm, handled CDR3 identification, clonotype clustering and error correction. A nonparametric unseen species model with Euler transformation was used to estimate a lower bound on total TCR beta diversity. TCRdb cleaned the public reads at Q25 with fastp, built clones with MiXCR and kept in-frame beta chains. Identical CDR3 proteins give one entry, which carries the most common genes and DNA. TCRdb, not the original authors, processed these V and J calls. This sample has roughly 800,000 distinct CDR3 sequences in its table, and around a quarter of those were observed once. The top ten clones comprise over 2.5% of the sample.

There are a few counts of this clonotype. Which antigen it targets is not known. One base away there is no much larger clone; base qualities are not given. The sample was also reused in another study, on T cells of mothers and their children. According to the second study: Nine systemically healthy Caucasian individuals served as donors, namely three mothers together with their six children. cDNA synthesis consumed the entire amount of extracted RNA, loaded at approximately 1.6 ug RNA in each 15 ul reaction. In the second PCR, sample barcodes and 2-4 random nucleotides were introduced via the M1S primer. Over 8.5 million TCR beta CDR3 reads were obtained for each mother, and approximately 3 million reads were obtained for each child. Thymic selection shapes the output of TCR recombination in a similar way in related and unrelated pairs, and inherited differences have a minor effect. Normalized repertoire overlap was always found to be slightly, but never significantly, higher in related mother-child pairs than in unrelated mother-child pairs. No persistent microchimeric T cell clones were detected, at a sensitivity of approximately 100 clones per million clonotypes. To look for features that set related mother-child pairs apart from unrelated individuals, the researchers ran deep NGS to compare the TCR beta repertoires of mothers and children. The mean age was 40 +/- 4 years for the mothers and approximately 11 +/- 4 years for the children. After adapter ligation with NEBNext reagents, the libraries were sequenced on Illumina HiSeq 2000 with 100+100 nt paired-end reads. To prevent cross-contamination, the mother and child libraries were prepared a month apart and were sequenced in separate runs. For each donor, between about 450,000 and 2,300,000 distinct TCR beta clonotypes were identified. Naive TCR beta clonotypes were estimated from low-frequency clonotypes matched to each donor's FACS-determined naive share, without sorting.

Sequencing was done on a sample of blood. This clonotype originated in a boy aged 5-17 years in good health. The chain was built from TRBV11-2 and TRBJ1-1, with TRBD1 as a weak D call on 5 bases. The nucleotide sequence is given as TGTGCCAGCAGCCCCGGGGGGATGGGGACTGAAGCTTTCTTT. It codes for CASSPGGMGTEAFF.